The TCR beta chain described here comes from a study of T-cell reconstitution after alpha-beta-depleted transplantation in children. General observations from the study: At around two months after transplant, the alpha-beta T cells were reportedly derived from several hundred expanded clones that came from non-depleted graft cells.

The trim removed 2 bases at V and 14 bases at J, leaving 12 bases unmatched. Germline loops: CDR1 SEHNR, CDR2 FQNEAQ (reference sequence). The CDR3 extends over 14 amino acids. Unique molecular identifiers were incorporated during preparation of the TCRbeta library. TCRdb analysed the PCR reads with MiXCR anew, one entry per CDR3 protein. The sample includes approximately 980,000 distinct CDR3 sequences, about 29% of them seen just once. Remarks on this clonotype: What it recognizes is unknown.

This TCR was sampled from a boy under three years old who had a stem cell transplant for SCID, so the T cells may come from the graft donor. The sample consisted of PBMCs, mostly from graft donor cells, taken 360 days after TCRalphabeta/CD19-depleted stem cell transplant. This rearrangement joins TRBV7-9 to TRBJ2-1; TRBD2 matches 7 bases. The CDR3 DNA reads TGTGCCAGCAGCTTATTGGGCGGGGGAAGTCGGGAGTTCTTC. This sequence encodes CASSLLGGGSREFF.